This T cell receptor (beta chain) was captured by sequencing in a study of T cell changes during pregnancy in multiple sclerosis. Repertoires were generated with immunoSEQ multiplex PCR, while TCRdb's copy carries only in-frame clones and drops some. The sample yields about 38,000 clones, about 90% seen once. V was pared by 7 bases and J by 8 bases, with 5 bases of the junction left unmatched. The CDR3 consists of 12 residues. The germline gives CDR1 MDHEN, CDR2 SYDVKM. This TCR was recovered from a female donor with multiple sclerosis, enrolled in a pregnancy study. The chain carries TRBV28 and TRBJ1-2; TRBD1 matches at 9 bases. The sample here was CD8+ T cells from peripheral blood mononuclear cells, taken after pregnancy. The CDR3 nucleotides read TGTGCCAGCATTGGGACAGGGTACGGCTACACCTTC. It yields the protein CASIGTGYGYTF.